These 13 T cell receptor beta chains share one sample of origin, sequenced in a study of cytomegalovirus exposure and HLA in healthy donors. PCR amplification relied on 60 Vbeta primers (plus 13 Jbeta primers). Some clones are missing from TCRdb's copy, which holds only in-frame ones; the method was immunoSEQ multiplex PCR. The repertoire holds 200,000 to 250,000 clones, with about 80% as singletons. The source material was PBMCs. The receptors were gathered from a woman between 40 and 50 years old in good health and CMV-seropositive.

The rearrangement uses TRBV4-3 and TRBJ2-1; TRBD1 matches 10 bases. The CDR3 totals 14 residues. The V gene end was trimmed by 7 bases and the J gene end by 8 bases; junction bases not matched to a gene: 8. Per the germline V gene, CDR1 is LGHNA and CDR2 is YSLEER. CDR3 DNA: TGCGCCAGCAACCCGGGACAGGGGATCGATGAGCAGTTCTTC. Its protein is CASNPGQGIDEQFF.

The chain couples TRBV19 to TRBJ1-5, with 7 bases lining up with TRBD1. The CDR3 is 16 residues long. J lost 4 bases, V lost 2 bases, and 8 bases had no gene match. Germline V gene data show CDR1 as LNHDA and CDR2 as SQIVND (reference sequence). CDR3 sequence: CASSILRQGVNQPQHF. The CDR3 DNA reads as TGTGCCAGTAGTATACTCCGACAGGGAGTGAATCAGCCCCAGCATTTT.

The chain employs TRBV6-5 and TRBJ1-1; D is possibly TRBD1 (6 bases). The CDR3 extends over 14 amino acids. Germline assignment: CDR1 MNHEY and CDR2 SVGAGI. V lost 4 bases and J lost 7, with 16 bases in between. In nucleotides, the CDR3 is TGTGCCAGCAGTTCCACAGGGACAAGAGATGAAGCTTTCTTT. Translating gives CASSSTGTRDEAFF.

The V call is TRBV7-3, the J call TRBJ2-3; possibly TRBD2 for D (6 bases). CDR3 length: 15 amino acids. Germline-derived CDR1 and CDR2 are SGHTA and FQGTGA. V was shortened by 5 bases and J by 2 bases, with 14 bases between the two germline ends. The CDR3 nucleotides read TGTGCCAGCAGCCTGGGACTGGGACTCACAGATACGCAGTATTTT. Its protein is CASSLGLGLTDTQYF.

The chain links TRBV7-6 to TRBJ1-2; maybe TRBD1 (5 bases). The CDR3 sequence is 15 residues long. V lost 5 bases and J 2 bases, leaving 15 bases between the germline ends. The germline V gene encodes CDR1 SGHVS and CDR2 FNYEAQ. The CDR3 bases are TGTGCCAGCAGCCCTCGGGTTGGGGCCAACTATGGCTACACCTTC. Encoded protein: CASSPRVGANYGYTF. Full variable domain (remainder filled in from reference TRBV7-6 and TRBJ1-2): GAGVSQSPRYKVTKRGQDVALRCDPISGHVSLYWYRQALGQGPEFLTYFNYEAQQDKSGLPNDRFSAERPEGSISTLTIQRTEQRDSAMYRCASSPRVGANYGYTFGSGTRLTVV.

The chain employs TRBV6-4 and TRBJ1-1; TRBD1 agrees at 7 bases. The CDR3 length is 17 residues. Germline loops: CDR1 MRHNA, CDR2 SNTAGT. J gave up 4 bases and V 3 bases, and 14 bases lay outside the gene matches. For the CDR3, the DNA is TGTGCCAGCAGTGAATTGGAGGGGGCGGAAGTGTTCACTGAAGCTTTCTTT. Encoded protein: CASSELEGAEVFTEAFF.

This clone has only a few counts. The chain recombines TRBV6-6 with TRBJ1-2, with D unclear. The CDR3 totals 15 residues. Germline V gene sequence: CDR1 MNHNY, CDR2 SVGAGI (reference sequence). Trimming removed 10 bases from V and 0 bases from J, with 18 bases in between. In DNA, the CDR3 is TGTGCCACCGAGAATTCGAGGCCTGCTAACTATGGCTACACCTTC. It is translated as CATENSRPANYGYTF.

The chain couples TRBV19 to TRBJ1-4; no clear D. The V gene lost 6 bases and the J gene lost 6 bases, with 11 bases spanning the gap. Per germline, CDR1 LNHDA and CDR2 SQIVND (reference sequence). The CDR3 contains 13 residues. CDR3 DNA: TGTGCCAGTAGGGAGGGCGGTCATGAAAAACTGTTTTTT. Translating gives CASREGGHEKLFF.

J is TRBJ2-5 and V is TRBV27; 12 nucleotides line up with TRBD1. The DNA end favors TRBJ2-7, so the J call may be wrong. The CDR3 is 15 amino acids. Per germline, CDR1 MNHEY and CDR2 SMNVEV (reference sequence). For the CDR3, the DNA is TGTGCCAGCAGTTTAGGGACAGGGGGCAGGTACGAGCAGTACTTC. As protein: CASSLGTGGRYEQYF.

The genes are TRBV29-1 and TRBJ1-2; TRBD1 aligns across 7 bases. Germline CDR1 is SQVTM and CDR2 is ANQGSEA. V lost 3 bases to trimming and J lost 4 bases; unmatched junction nucleotides: 11. There are 15 residues in the CDR3. CDR3 nucleotides: TGCAGCGTTGAGTTATTATCCCGGGACAGCTATGGCTACACCTTC. As protein: CSVELLSRDSYGYTF.

The gene calls are TRBV6-5 and TRBJ2-5; 8 bases agree with TRBD2. The J call may be faulty, since TRBJ2-7 better matches the DNA end. Germline V gene sequence: CDR1 MNHEY, CDR2 SVGAGI. The CDR3 totals 15 residues. CDR3 residues: CASSYERERTYEQYF. The DNA of the CDR3 is TGTGCCAGCAGTTACGAGCGGGAGAGGACCTACGAGCAGTACTTC.

The rearrangement joins TRBV19 to TRBJ1-1; D call uncertain. V was shortened by 4 bases and J by 1 base, with 7 bases between the two germline ends. The CDR3 contains 13 residues. The germline V gene has CDR1 LNHDA and CDR2 SQIVND (reference sequence). The CDR3, as DNA: TGTGCCAGTAGTAATCAGAAGAACACTGAAGCTTTCTTT. Residues: CASSNQKNTEAFF.

This chain joins TRBV5-1 and TRBJ1-1; TRBD1 agrees at 8 bases. The germline gives CDR1 SGHRS, CDR2 YFSETQ. This CDR3 comprises 15 residues. V lost 1 base, J lost 1 base, and 3 bases stayed unmatched. CDR3 coding DNA: TGCGCCAGCAGCTTGCGGACAGGGCAGAACACTGAAGCTTTCTTT. It encodes CASSLRTGQNTEAFF.